These T cell receptor beta chains were read from a single sample in a study of neurological immune-mediated disorders. TCRdb re-analysed the 5' RACE reads in MiXCR, keeping a single row per CDR3 protein. The sample includes some 22,000 distinct CDR3 sequences, around a sixth seen only once; the top ten take 6.5% to 9.5%. The sample was CD8+ T cells from blood. Receptors were obtained from a woman aged 18 to 35 with multiple sclerosis. CDR3s include the opening cysteine and the closing phenylalanine or tryptophan.

TRBJ2-2 | TRBV29-1 | CSVRQGAGELFF
TRBJ2-3 | TRBV7-2 | CASRRTSSTDTQYF
TRBJ1-1 | TRBV5-4 | CASSSGTGAITEAFF
TRBJ1-5 | TRBV6-2/TRBV6-3 | CASRADGSNQPQHF
TRBJ2-3 | TRBV7-9 | CASSWMRGDTQYF
TRBJ2-3 | TRBV29-1 | CSSETGALTDTQYF
TRBJ2-1 | TRBV20-1 | CSARGGSGGKNEQFF
TRBJ2-3 | TRBV9 | CASSIYLCSVEFTGASTDTQYF
TRBJ1-2 | TRBV4-1 | CASSQDLGTVNYTF
TRBJ2-5 | TRBV7-7 | CASSLRLAGGPEETQYF
TRBJ1-5 | TRBV12-3/TRBV12-4 | CASSLGTANSNQPQHF
TRBJ1-2 | TRBV27 | CASSLSGQTYGYTF
TRBJ1-2 | TRBV28 | CASSLQGGADF
TRBJ2-7 | TRBV9 | CASSVGANEQYF
TRBJ1-1 | TRBV2 | CASSEFPVWQGEAFF
TRBJ2-4 | TRBV7-9 | CASSTLRNSLAKNIQYF
TRBJ2-3 | TRBV7-8 | CATLRADTQYF
TRBJ1-2 | TRBV29-1 | CSVGGLPGQRAGYTF
TRBJ2-3 | TRBV2 | CASSELGLSNTDTQYF
TRBJ1-5 | TRBV15 | CATNEERRNQPQHF
TRBJ2-1 | TRBV20-1 | CSAWTSGAQFF
TRBJ1-2 | TRBV29-1 | CSVRADYGYTF
TRBJ2-3 | TRBV28 | CASSFIRGLSTDTQYF
TRBJ2-2 | TRBV7-8 | CASSHRGQDTGELFF
TRBJ1-2 | TRBV12-3/TRBV12-4 | CASSPGQGIRGYTF
TRBJ2-1 | TRBV15 | CATSTRTPSSYNEQFF
TRBJ2-1 | TRBV20-1 | CSATTDSSGRWSYNEQFF
TRBJ2-7 | TRBV3-1 | CASRRTGVFEQYF
TRBJ1-2 | TRBV12-3/TRBV12-4 | CASSTGTRRGGYTF